These 23 T cell receptor beta chains share one sample of origin, sequenced in a study of T cell responses to AZD1222 COVID-19 vaccine. The method was immunoSEQ multiplex PCR; TCRdb's version includes in-frame clones alone and lacks a portion of them. The table shows roughly 200,000 clones, with around nine tenths occurring only once. The source was peripheral blood, collected on day 0 of AZD1222 vaccination. Source of these receptors: an adult in good health.

The rearrangement links TRBV15 to TRBJ1-4, with TRBD1 matching 7 bases. J lost 4 bases, V lost 4 bases, and 9 bases had no gene match. This CDR3 is 16 amino acids long. Germline V gene data show CDR1 as LNHNV and CDR2 as YYDKDF (reference sequence). CDR3 sequence: CATSTLKGQLNEKLFF. CDR3 nucleotides: TGTGCCACCAGCACTTTAAAGGGACAGCTTAATGAAAAACTGTTTTTT.

The chain links TRBV6-5 to TRBJ1-5, with a tentative D call TRBD1 (5 bases). Looked up from germline, CDR1 is MNHEY and CDR2 is SVGAGI. The CDR3 runs to 13 residues. V was clipped by 6 bases and J by 6 bases, with 12 bases between them. CDR3: CASSRNQGQPQHF. The CDR3 DNA is TGTGCCAGCAGCCGGAATCAGGGTCAGCCCCAGCATTTT.

The V gene is TRBV24-1, the J gene TRBJ2-3; no firm D call. CDR3 length equals 14 residues. The V end lost 2 bases, the J end lost 0 bases, and 5 bases lay between the germline ends. Germline V gene data show CDR1 as KGHDR and CDR2 as SFDVKD. CDR3: CATSDSASTDTQYF. CDR3 nucleotides: TGTGCCACCAGTGATTCGGCTAGCACAGATACGCAGTATTTT.

CDR3 protein: CASSDSGKYEQYF. Here the CDR3 DNA reads TGTGCCAGCAGTGACTCCGGAAAATACGAGCAGTACTTC. This chain links TRBV25-1 with TRBJ2-7; D unclear. V lost 3 bases and J lost 4, with 10 bases in between. CDR1 is MGHDK, CDR2 SYGVNS, per germline. This CDR3 comprises 13 residues.

The chain has TRBV7-9 and TRBJ1-6, with 7 bases that match TRBD1. The CDR3 totals 12 residues. Germline CDR1 SEHNR, CDR2 FQNEAQ (reference sequence). Trimming at V came to 6 bases and at J to 8 bases, leaving 1 base not matched to a gene. CDR3 protein: CASSTGDSPLHF. Here the CDR3 DNA reads TGTGCCAGCAGTACAGGGGATTCACCCCTCCACTTT. Full variable domain (outside the CDR3, taken from reference TRBV7-9 and TRBJ1-6): DTGVSQNPRHKITKRGQNVTFRCDPISEHNRLYWYRQTLGQGPEFLTYFQNEAQLEKSRLLSDRFSAERPKGSFSTLEIQRTEQGDSAMYLCASSTGDSPLHFGNGTRLTVT.

The chain recombines TRBV6-5 with TRBJ1-6; unclear D gene. The CDR3 consists of 14 residues. Germline CDR1 reads MNHEY; CDR2 reads SVGAGI. The V gene lost 10 bases and the J gene lost 6 bases, with 16 bases spanning the gap. CDR3 in DNA: TGTGCCACCCGCCTCGAGCAAGCTAATTCACCCCTCCACTTT. This sequence encodes CATRLEQANSPLHF.

This chain uses TRBV5-1 with TRBJ1-2; D ambiguous. The V end lost 0 bases, the J end lost 0 bases, and 15 bases lay between the germline ends. Germline-derived CDR1 and CDR2 are SGHRS and YFSETQ. The CDR3 is 17 amino acids. The DNA of the CDR3 is TGCGCCAGCAGCTTGGACCGGGGTCGAGGTGCTAACTATGGCTACACCTTC. Its translation: CASSLDRGRGANYGYTF.

This rearrangement joins TRBV5-1 to TRBJ1-1, with a possible D match to TRBD1 (6 bases). This CDR3 is 15 amino acids long. V lost 5 bases to trimming and J lost 1 base, with 15 bases between them. Germline V CDR1 and CDR2: SGHRS, YFSETQ. The CDR3 is CASRWGAGTNTEAFF. CDR3 DNA: TGCGCCAGCAGGTGGGGGGCAGGAACGAACACTGAAGCTTTCTTT.

The chain links TRBV30 to TRBJ1-1; a possible D gene is TRBD1 (5 bases). The germline V and J ends were trimmed by 4 bases and 2 bases, with 14 bases remaining between them. The CDR3 is made up of 14 amino acids. Germline loops: CDR1 GTSNPN, CDR2 SVGIG (reference sequence). CDR3 residues: CAWNVGQLNTEAFF. CDR3 coding DNA: TGTGCCTGGAACGTGGGGCAGCTTAACACTGAAGCTTTCTTT.

This clone was recorded a few times. V gene TRBV6-1 combines with J gene TRBJ2-7; D is perhaps TRBD1 or TRBD2 (6 bases each). Trimming took 3 bases from V and 3 from J, leaving 15 bases between them. CDR1 MNHNS and CDR2 SASEGT come from the germline V gene. CDR3 size: 15 residues. Here the CDR3 DNA reads TGTGCCAGCAGTGAGATCGACAGGAGGGTCTACGAGCAGTACTTC. It is translated as CASSEIDRRVYEQYF.

The chain joins TRBV27 to TRBJ2-5, with 14 bases matching TRBD2. The ends lost 3 bases at V and 4 bases at J; junction bases unmatched: 10. The germline V gene encodes CDR1 MNHEY and CDR2 SMNVEV (reference sequence). This CDR3 region has 18 residues. CDR3 nucleotide sequence: TGTGCCAGCAGTTTGCGGCGACTAGCGGGGGGGGCGGGAGAGACCCAGTACTTC. Residues: CASSLRRLAGGAGETQYF.

The chain recombines TRBV6-5 with TRBJ2-7, with TRBD2 identical over 8 bases. The CDR3 covers 16 residues. J gave up 0 bases and V 0 bases, and 4 bases lay outside the gene matches. Germline V gene data show CDR1 as MNHEY and CDR2 as SVGAGI. The CDR3 sequence: CASSYSRLASSYEQYF. Written as DNA, the CDR3 is TGTGCCAGCAGTTACTCGCGACTAGCGAGCTCCTACGAGCAGTACTTC.

V gene TRBV3-1 (or the pseudogene TRBV3-2) combines with J gene TRBJ1-5, with no clear D. This CDR3 is built from 14 residues. V was clipped by 0 bases and J by 4 bases, with 7 bases between them. Germline CDR1 and CDR2: LGHDT and YNNKEL (reference sequence). The CDR3 DNA reads TGTGCCAGCAGCCAAGATCCGAGTAATCAGCCCCAGCATTTT. Translated, it gives CASSQDPSNQPQHF.

V is TRBV18 and J is TRBJ2-1; D is tentatively TRBD1 or TRBD2 (5 bases each). The CDR3 has 11 amino acids. V lost 2 bases to trimming and J lost 9 bases, with 5 bases between them. Germline assignment: CDR1 KGHSH and CDR2 LQKENI. The CDR3 region is CASSPGGEQFF. DNA for the CDR3: TGTGCCAGCTCACCAGGGGGTGAGCAGTTCTTC. The full variable domain, with the rest looked up from reference TRBV18 and TRBJ2-1, is NAGVMQNPRHLVRRRGQEARLRCSPMKGHSHVYWYRQLPEEGLKFMVYLQKENIIDESGMPKERFSAEFPKEGPSILRIQQVVRGDSAAYFCASSPGGEQFFGPGTRLTVL.

The chain links TRBV7-2 to TRBJ2-7, with TRBD1 matching 7 bases. With V trimmed by 4 bases and J by 5 bases, 8 bases remained unmatched. CDR1 SGHTA and CDR2 FQGNSA come from the germline V gene. There are 14 residues in the CDR3. For the CDR3, the DNA is TGTGCCAGCAGCTCGTACAGGGGCGCGGACGAGCAGTACTTC. Encoded protein: CASSSYRGADEQYF.

V gene TRBV4-2 combines with J gene TRBJ1-2; D remains ambiguous. With 2 bases removed from V and 3 bases from J, the gap between germline ends came to 10 bases. The CDR3 totals 14 residues. CDR1 is LGHNA, CDR2 YNFKEQ, per germline. Written as DNA, the CDR3 is TGTGCCAGCAGCCAACAAACAGAAGACTATGGCTACACCTTC. Translating it yields CASSQQTEDYGYTF.

The chain has TRBV11-2 and TRBJ2-4, with 11 nucleotides matching TRBD1. The CDR3 spans 14 residues. J gave up 7 bases and V 4 bases, and 3 bases lay outside the gene matches. Germline CDR1 and CDR2: SGHAT and FQNNGV. CDR3 in amino acids: CASSYRDRGNIQYF. CDR3 nucleotide sequence: TGTGCCAGCAGCTACCGGGACAGGGGGAACATTCAGTACTTC. The variable domain in full, with the rest retrieved from reference TRBV11-2 and TRBJ2-4, is EAGVAQSPRYKIIEKRQSVAFWCNPISGHATLYWYQQILGQGPKLLIQFQNNGVVDDSQLPKDRFSAERLKGVDSTLKIQPAKLEDSAVYLCASSYRDRGNIQYFGAGTRLSVL.

This clone was seen once. The chain employs TRBV10-3 and TRBJ2-1; 14 nucleotides match TRBD2. CDR1 ENHRY and CDR2 SYGVKD come from the germline V gene. CDR3 size: 14 residues. The V gene end was trimmed by 7 bases and the J gene end by 9 bases; junction bases not matched to a gene: 5. In DNA form, the CDR3 reads TGTGCCATCAAGGGGACTAGCGGGGGAACTGAGCAGTTCTTC. Translating it yields CAIKGTSGGTEQFF.

The rearrangement uses TRBV6-5 and TRBJ1-1; D is unresolved. CDR3 size: 16 residues. In germline, CDR1 is MNHEY, CDR2 SVGAGI. V was clipped by 0 bases and J by 0 bases, with 11 bases between them. CDR3 nucleotides: TGTGCCAGCAGTTACTCGAATTCCGTCATGAACACTGAAGCTTTCTTT. It specifies CASSYSNSVMNTEAFF.

This clone occurred a few times. The chain uses TRBV5-5 and TRBJ1-5, with TRBD1 as a possible D gene (6 bases). CDR3 length equals 15 residues. CDR1 and CDR2 from the germline V gene are SGHKS and YYEKEE (reference sequence). Trimming left V 3 bases short and J 6 bases short, with 16 bases between. CDR3 loop: CASSSVAGGGQPQHF. The DNA of the CDR3 is TGTGCCAGCAGCTCCGTGGCGGGGGGCGGTCAGCCCCAGCATTTT.

This chain links TRBV20-1 with TRBJ2-1, with TRBD2 matching over 11 bases. The germline gives CDR1 DFQATT, CDR2 SNEGSKA (reference sequence). This CDR3 is built from 15 residues. V trimming: 3 bases; J trimming: 9 bases; junction bases outside the gene matches: 10. Here the CDR3 reads CSASLSSGGWSEQFF. The CDR3 DNA reads TGCAGTGCTAGTCTTTCTAGCGGGGGGTGGAGTGAGCAGTTCTTC.

This clone was counted between two and nine times. The chain uses TRBV9 and TRBJ1-4, with 11 positions matching TRBD1. This CDR3 has 15 residues. V trimming: 2 bases; J trimming: 7 bases; junction bases outside the gene matches: 4. CDR1 is SGDLS and CDR2 is YYNGEE in the germline V gene. The DNA for the CDR3 is TGTGCCAGCAGCGTCGCCGGGACAGGGGGTGAAAAACTGTTTTTT. Amino acid sequence: CASSVAGTGGEKLFF.

V and J are TRBV11-2 and TRBJ1-2, with 10 bases fitting TRBD1. The CDR3 sequence is 15 residues long. V lost 5 bases and J lost 4; bases outside the gene matches: 7. Germline V CDR1 and CDR2: SGHAT, FQNNGV. CDR3 amino acids: CASSVDRGRSYGYTF. DNA for the CDR3: TGTGCCAGCAGCGTCGACAGGGGGCGATCCTATGGCTACACCTTC.